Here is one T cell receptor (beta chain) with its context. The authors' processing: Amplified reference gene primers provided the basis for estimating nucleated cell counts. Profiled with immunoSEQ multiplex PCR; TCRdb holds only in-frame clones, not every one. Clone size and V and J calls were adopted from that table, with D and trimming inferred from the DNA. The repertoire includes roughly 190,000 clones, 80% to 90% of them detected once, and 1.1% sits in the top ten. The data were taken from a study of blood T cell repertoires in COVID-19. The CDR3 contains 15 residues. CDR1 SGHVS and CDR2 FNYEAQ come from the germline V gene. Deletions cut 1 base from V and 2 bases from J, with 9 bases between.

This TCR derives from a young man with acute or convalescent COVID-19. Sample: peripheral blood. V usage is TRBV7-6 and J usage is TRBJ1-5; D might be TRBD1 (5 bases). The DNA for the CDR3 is TGTGCCAGCAGCTTAGTCGGGGGGGGCAATCAGCCCCAGCATTTT. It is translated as CASSLVGGGNQPQHF.